A single sample is the source of the 11 T cell receptor beta chains below, sequenced in a study of blood T cell repertoires in COVID-19. Assay used: immunoSEQ multiplex PCR; TCRdb lists only in-frame clones, some missing. The sample records about 270,000 clones, roughly 86% being singletons. Material for sequencing was PBMCs or T cells enriched from blood (not recorded which). All receptors derive from an older woman who had recovered from COVID-19.

This sequence joins TRBV6-4 and TRBJ2-1; TRBD2 aligns across 11 bases. Germline V lookup: CDR1 MRHNA, CDR2 SNTAGT. The CDR3 spans 15 residues. J was trimmed by 6 bases and V by 0 bases; bases with no gene match: 1. The CDR3 DNA reads TGTGCCAGCAGTGACTCTAGCGGGGGGGCCAATGAGCAGTTCTTC. It specifies CASSDSSGGANEQFF.

The J gene is TRBJ2-5, the V gene TRBV28, with TRBD1 identical over 7 bases. This CDR3 region has 15 residues. The germline V gene has CDR1 MDHEN and CDR2 SYDVKM. The ends lost 10 bases at V and 5 bases at J; junction bases unmatched: 16. The CDR3 DNA reads TGTGCCATCTCCGGGACAGCATCTAGTATGGAGACCCAGTACTTC. It is translated as CAISGTASSMETQYF.

The rearrangement uses TRBV7-3 and TRBJ2-2; 9 bases agree with TRBD2. Germline CDR1 is SGHTA and CDR2 is FQGTGA. J was trimmed by 7 bases and V by 6 bases; bases with no gene match: 9. This CDR3 is 15 amino acids long. The CDR3 region has the DNA TGTGCCAGCAGACGCGGGACTAGCTTAAGCGGGGAGCTGTTTTTT. Its translation: CASRRGTSLSGELFF.

The gene calls are TRBV28 and TRBJ2-7; 8 bases map to TRBD2. Germline trimming cut 2 bases from V and 7 bases from J; bases unmatched to any gene: 10. Germline lookup yields CDR1 MDHEN and CDR2 SYDVKM. The CDR3 is made up of 15 amino acids. In nucleotides, the CDR3 is TGTGCCAGCAGTTTAACGACGAGCGGGGGTGGGGAGCAGTACTTC. This sequence encodes CASSLTTSGGGEQYF. Together with reference TRBV28 and TRBJ2-7, the CDR3 gives the full variable domain: DVKVTQSSRYLVKRTGEKVFLECVQDMDHENMFWYRQDPGLGLRLIYFSYDVKMKEKGDIPEGYSVSREKKERFSLILESASTNQTSMYLCASSLTTSGGGEQYFGPGTRLTVT.

This sequence joins TRBV28 and TRBJ1-6; D is undetermined. The CDR3 is 13 residues long. V gave up 1 base and J gave up 14 bases, with 12 bases separating them. CDR1 is MDHEN and CDR2 is SYDVKM in the germline V gene. Here the CDR3 DNA reads TGTGCCAGCAGTTTATCGGTTCAATTCGCCCTCCACTTT. Amino acid sequence: CASSLSVQFALHF.

CDR3 DNA sequence: TGCGCCAGCAGCCCCCTATCTGAGAGCGGAGGCGGGGAGCTGTTTTTT. This encodes CASSPLSESGGGELFF. J is TRBJ2-2 and V is TRBV5-1, with D possibly TRBD2 on 5 matching bases. V lost 4 bases and J lost 7, with 20 bases in between. The CDR3 loop spans 16 amino acids. In germline, CDR1 is SGHRS, CDR2 YFSETQ.

The rearrangement joins TRBV5-5 to TRBJ2-1, with 12 nucleotides matching TRBD2. The CDR3 spans 16 residues. Germline trimming cut 4 bases from V and 9 bases from J; bases unmatched to any gene: 11. The germline gives CDR1 SGHKS, CDR2 YYEKEE (reference sequence). The CDR3 region is CASSPGASGREGEQFF. DNA for the CDR3: TGTGCCAGCAGCCCTGGGGCTAGCGGGAGGGAGGGTGAGCAGTTCTTC.

V and J are TRBV6-4 and TRBJ1-5; D perhaps matches TRBD1 (5 bases). The CDR3 has 13 amino acids. V lost 3 bases, J lost 6 bases, and 9 bases lay in between. Germline V CDR1 and CDR2: MRHNA, SNTAGT. The CDR3 region has the DNA TGTGCCAGCAGTGAATCGCAGGGTCAGCCCCAGCATTTT. Translated: CASSESQGQPQHF.

V usage is TRBV5-1 and J usage is TRBJ2-5; 7 bases fit TRBD1. V was pared by 4 bases and J by 2 bases, with 5 bases of the junction left unmatched. The CDR3 runs to 14 residues. In germline, CDR1 is SGHRS, CDR2 YFSETQ. The CDR3 DNA sequence: TGCGCCAGCAGCCTCCAGGGGGTACAAGAGACCCAGTACTTC. It encodes CASSLQGVQETQYF.

On this clone: Other DNA variants within this sample encode the same CDR3. The chain carries TRBV6-5 and TRBJ2-2, with TRBD1 as a possible D gene (6 bases). This CDR3 contains 13 residues. Germline CDR1 and CDR2: MNHEY and SVGAGI. V dropped 6 bases and J dropped 4 bases, with 9 bases sitting between them. The CDR3 DNA is TGTGCCAGCAGGCTAGGGGGCACCGGGGAGCTGTTTTTT. This gives the protein CASRLGGTGELFF.

The V gene is TRBV5-1, the J gene TRBJ2-1, with 11 bases identical to TRBD2. V gave up 6 bases and J gave up 1 base; unmatched junction bases: 3. Germline assignment: CDR1 SGHRS and CDR2 YFSETQ. This CDR3 has 15 amino acids. CDR3 in amino acids: CASTTSGGSYNEQFF. The CDR3 coding sequence is TGCGCCAGCACTACTAGCGGGGGATCCTACAATGAGCAGTTCTTC.